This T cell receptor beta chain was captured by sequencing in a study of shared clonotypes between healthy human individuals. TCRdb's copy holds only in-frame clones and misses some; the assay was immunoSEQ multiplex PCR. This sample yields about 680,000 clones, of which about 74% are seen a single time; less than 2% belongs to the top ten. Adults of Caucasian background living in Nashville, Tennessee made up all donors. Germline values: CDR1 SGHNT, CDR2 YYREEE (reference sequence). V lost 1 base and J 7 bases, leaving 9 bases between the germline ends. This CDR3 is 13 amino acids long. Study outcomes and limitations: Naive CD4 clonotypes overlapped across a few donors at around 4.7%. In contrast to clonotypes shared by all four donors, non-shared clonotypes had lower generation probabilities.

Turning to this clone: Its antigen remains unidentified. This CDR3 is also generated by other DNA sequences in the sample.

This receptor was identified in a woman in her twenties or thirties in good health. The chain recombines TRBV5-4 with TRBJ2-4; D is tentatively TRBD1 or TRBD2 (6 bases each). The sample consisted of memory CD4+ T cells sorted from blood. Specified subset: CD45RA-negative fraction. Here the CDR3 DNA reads TGTGCCAGCAGCTTGAAAGGGGGGAACATTCAGTACTTC. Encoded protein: CASSLKGGNIQYF.